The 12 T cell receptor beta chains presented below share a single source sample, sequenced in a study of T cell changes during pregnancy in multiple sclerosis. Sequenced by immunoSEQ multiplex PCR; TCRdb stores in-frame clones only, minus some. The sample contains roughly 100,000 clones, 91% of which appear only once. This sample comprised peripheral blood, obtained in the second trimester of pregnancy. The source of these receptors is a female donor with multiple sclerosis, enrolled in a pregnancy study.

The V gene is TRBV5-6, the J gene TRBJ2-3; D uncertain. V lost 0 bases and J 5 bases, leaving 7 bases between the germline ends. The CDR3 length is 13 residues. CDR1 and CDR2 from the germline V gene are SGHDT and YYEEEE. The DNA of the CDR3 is TGTGCCAGCAGCTTGGGGTTCGGAGATACGCAGTATTTT. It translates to CASSLGFGDTQYF.

CDR3 nucleotides: TGCGCCAGCAGCCAAGTCTTGGGACAGAGATCCTATGGCTACACCTTC. This sequence encodes CASSQVLGQRSYGYTF. V gene TRBV4-1 combines with J gene TRBJ1-2; 7 positions match TRBD1. The CDR3 extends over 16 amino acids. Germline loops: CDR1 MGHRA, CDR2 YSYEKL. Germline trimming cut 1 base from V and 4 bases from J; bases unmatched to any gene: 9.

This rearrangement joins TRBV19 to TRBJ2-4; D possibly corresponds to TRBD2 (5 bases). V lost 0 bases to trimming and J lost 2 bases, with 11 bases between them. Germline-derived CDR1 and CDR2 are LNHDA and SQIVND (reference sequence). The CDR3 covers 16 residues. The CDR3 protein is CASSIDEADSKNIQYF. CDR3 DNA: TGTGCCAGTAGTATAGATGAAGCGGACTCCAAAAACATTCAGTACTTC. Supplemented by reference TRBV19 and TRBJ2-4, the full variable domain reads DGGITQSPKYLFRKEGQNVTLSCEQNLNHDAMYWYRQDPGQGLRLIYYSQIVNDFQKGDIAEGYSVSREKKESFPLTVTSAQKNPTAFYLCASSIDEADSKNIQYFGAGTRLSVL.

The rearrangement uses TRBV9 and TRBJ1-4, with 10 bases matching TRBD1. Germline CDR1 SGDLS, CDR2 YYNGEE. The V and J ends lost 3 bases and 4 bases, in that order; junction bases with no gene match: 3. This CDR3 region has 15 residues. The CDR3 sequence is CASSAGDRGNEKLFF. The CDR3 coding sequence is TGTGCCAGCAGCGCCGGGGACAGGGGTAATGAAAAACTGTTTTTT.

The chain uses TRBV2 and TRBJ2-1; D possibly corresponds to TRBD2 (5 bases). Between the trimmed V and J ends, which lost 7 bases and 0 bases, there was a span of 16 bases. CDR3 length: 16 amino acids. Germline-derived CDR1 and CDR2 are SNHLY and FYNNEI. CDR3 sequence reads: CASNPLAASSYNEQFF. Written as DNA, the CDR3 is TGTGCCAGCAATCCTCTAGCCGCCAGCTCCTACAATGAGCAGTTCTTC.

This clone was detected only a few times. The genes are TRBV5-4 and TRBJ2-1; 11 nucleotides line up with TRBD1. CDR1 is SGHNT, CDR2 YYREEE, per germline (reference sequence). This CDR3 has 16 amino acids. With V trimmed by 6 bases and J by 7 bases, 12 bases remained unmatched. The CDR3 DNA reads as TGTGCCAGCACCACTCCGGGACAGGGGGGAATGAATGAGCAGTTCTTC. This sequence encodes CASTTPGQGGMNEQFF.

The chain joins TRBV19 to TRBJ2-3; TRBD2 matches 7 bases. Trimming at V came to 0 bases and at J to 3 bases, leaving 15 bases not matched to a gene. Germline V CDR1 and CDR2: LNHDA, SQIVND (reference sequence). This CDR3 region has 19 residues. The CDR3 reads CASSIDIIQSGGSTDTQYF. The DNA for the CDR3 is TGTGCCAGTAGTATAGATATAATCCAGTCTGGCGGGAGTACAGATACGCAGTATTTT.

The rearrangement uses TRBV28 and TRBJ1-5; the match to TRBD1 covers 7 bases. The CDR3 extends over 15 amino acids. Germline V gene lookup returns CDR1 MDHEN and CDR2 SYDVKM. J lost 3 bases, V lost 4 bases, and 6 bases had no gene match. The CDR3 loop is CASSSTGLLNQPQHF. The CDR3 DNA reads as TGTGCCAGCAGTTCGACAGGGCTCCTCAATCAGCCCCAGCATTTT.

The CDR3 DNA sequence: TGCGCCAGCAGCCACAGAGACAGGGGAGGCAATCAGCCCCAGCATTTT. Its protein is CASSHRDRGGNQPQHF. The chain recombines TRBV4-1 with TRBJ1-5; 8 positions match TRBD1. Germline values: CDR1 MGHRA, CDR2 YSYEKL. The CDR3 is made up of 16 amino acids. The ends lost 3 bases at V and 2 bases at J; junction bases unmatched: 6.

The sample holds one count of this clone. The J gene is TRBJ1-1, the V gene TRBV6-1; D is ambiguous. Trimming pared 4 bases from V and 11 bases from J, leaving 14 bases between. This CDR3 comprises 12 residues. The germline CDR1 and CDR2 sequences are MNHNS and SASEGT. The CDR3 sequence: CASSAELAGAFF. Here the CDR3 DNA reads TGTGCCAGCAGTGCCGAATTGGCGGGGGCTTTCTTT.

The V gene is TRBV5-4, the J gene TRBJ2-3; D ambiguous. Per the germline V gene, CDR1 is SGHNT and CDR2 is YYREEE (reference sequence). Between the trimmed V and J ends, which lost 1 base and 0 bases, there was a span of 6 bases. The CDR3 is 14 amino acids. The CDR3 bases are TGTGCCAGCAGCTTGTCAGCGAGCACAGATACGCAGTATTTT. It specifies CASSLSASTDTQYF.

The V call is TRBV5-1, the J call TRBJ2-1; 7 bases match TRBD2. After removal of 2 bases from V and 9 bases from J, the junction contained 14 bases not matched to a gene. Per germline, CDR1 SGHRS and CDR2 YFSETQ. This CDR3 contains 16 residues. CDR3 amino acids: CASSLGSRGSLFEQFF. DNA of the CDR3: TGCGCCAGCAGCTTAGGTTCTCGCGGGAGTTTATTTGAGCAGTTCTTC.